The 31 T cell receptor beta chains below come from one sample, sequenced in a study of technical replicates of blood from several donors (dated by TCRdb to the late 2010s). The protocol used for the library was the immunoSEQ multiplex PCR assay. TCRdb took this table from immuneACCESS and kept in-frame rearrangements with V and J called. Such tables lack part of the clones; where checked against another copy, unresolved V genes explain under half of the gap, and the rest is unexplained. The sample table lists fewer than 80,000 clones, roughly 86% of them with a count of one. The ten largest clonotypes hold more than 4% of the sample. Sequenced material: PBMCs. The receptors were sampled from a human donor in good health. Some clones in this sample may be carry-over from other donors' samples.

V and J are TRBV7-8 and TRBJ2-1; possible D gene TRBD2, 6 bases. The V end was cut by 5 bases, the J end by 0 bases, with 17 bases between. CDR3 length: 17 residues. Germline V gene data show CDR1 as SGHVS and CDR2 as FQNEAQ. The CDR3 loop is CASSPGLRRGSYNEQFF. The CDR3 nucleotides are TGTGCCAGCAGCCCGGGACTTAGGAGGGGCTCCTACAATGAGCAGTTCTTC.

The rearrangement uses TRBV19 and TRBJ1-1; D gene unclear. Trimming pared 3 bases from V and 4 bases from J, leaving 12 bases between. Looked up from germline, CDR1 is LNHDA and CDR2 is SQIVND (reference sequence). The CDR3 is 14 amino acids. The CDR3 bases are TGTGCCAGTAGTATCGGGGTGTCAGGCACTGAAGCTTTCTTT. Amino acids: CASSIGVSGTEAFF.

The chain uses TRBV11-3 and TRBJ2-2; D might be TRBD1 (6 bases). V was shortened by 3 bases and J by 2 bases, with 10 bases between the two germline ends. The CDR3 extends over 15 amino acids. Germline V gene sequence: CDR1 SGHNT, CDR2 YENEEA. The CDR3 here is CASSFGQSNTGELFF. The DNA for the CDR3 is TGTGCCAGCAGCTTCGGACAGTCAAACACCGGGGAGCTGTTTTTT. The whole variable domain, remainder taken from reference TRBV11-3 and TRBJ2-2, is EAGVVQSPRYKIIEKKQPVAFWCNPISGHNTLYWYLQNLGQGPELLIRYENEEAVDDSQLPKDRFSAERLKGVDSTLKIQPAELGDSAVYLCASSFGQSNTGELFFGEGSRLTVL.

The rearrangement uses TRBV7-2 and TRBJ2-7; possibly TRBD2 for D (5 bases). The CDR3 runs 16 residues. Germline assignment: CDR1 SGHTA and CDR2 FQGNSA. V was cut by 1 base and J by 0 bases, with 13 bases left in between. The CDR3 DNA reads TGTGCCAGCAGCTTAGAGCCGGGAATAAGCTCCTACGAGCAGTACTTC. It yields the protein CASSLEPGISSYEQYF.

V gene TRBV9 combines with J gene TRBJ2-2; weak D call: TRBD2 (5 bases). Germline lookup yields CDR1 SGDLS and CDR2 YYNGEE. CDR3 length: 14 residues. V lost 0 bases, J lost 5 bases, and 8 bases lay in between. CDR3 sequence (DNA): TGTGCCAGCAGCGTAGCTGTAGCGACCGGGGAGCTGTTTTTT. It is translated as CASSVAVATGELFF.

The chain has TRBV30 and TRBJ2-1; TRBD2 is a possible D gene (6 bases). Germline CDR1 reads GTSNPN; CDR2 reads SVGIG (reference sequence). V was clipped by 4 bases and J by 2 bases, with 15 bases between them. The CDR3 is 15 residues long. The CDR3 nucleotides read TGTGCCTGGACCACCGGGGCGGGGACCTACAATGAGCAGTTCTTC. It codes for CAWTTGAGTYNEQFF.

With regard to this clone: At the DNA level, this CDR3 is encoded by other sequences in the same sample as well. The CDR3 here is CASSLASGGTYEQYF. DNA for the CDR3: TGTGCCAGCAGCTTAGCTAGCGGAGGGACCTACGAGCAGTACTTC. This chain joins TRBV7-9 and TRBJ2-7; tentatively, D is TRBD2 (6 bases). Germline CDR1 is SEHNR and CDR2 is FQNEAQ (reference sequence). Trimming took 0 bases from V and 2 from J, leaving 11 bases between them. This CDR3 spans 15 amino acids.

This chain uses TRBV2 with TRBJ1-2; D unresolved. This CDR3 region has 14 residues. Germline CDR1 SNHLY, CDR2 FYNNEI. V shed 5 bases and J shed 4 bases, with 14 bases lying between them. The CDR3 region has the DNA TGTGCCAGCAGTTCTATGTCAGGCTTCTATGGCTACACCTTC. Protein product: CASSSMSGFYGYTF.

Written as DNA, the CDR3 is TGTGCCAGCAGCTTGAGGGTAGTGTATGGGACAGAGTACAATGAGCAGTTCTTC. Translation gives CASSLRVVYGTEYNEQFF. V is TRBV5-8 and J is TRBJ2-1; TRBD1 agrees at 7 bases. This CDR3 is 18 amino acids long. Germline V gene sequence: CDR1 SGHTS, CDR2 YDEGEE. With V trimmed by 1 base and J by 4 bases, 14 bases remained unmatched.

This clone has only a few counts. The gene calls are TRBV19 and TRBJ2-7, with no clear D. This CDR3 region has 12 residues. Germline lookup yields CDR1 LNHDA and CDR2 SQIVND (reference sequence). Trimming took 3 bases from V and 2 from J, leaving 5 bases between them. The CDR3 spells CASSMAPYEQYF. The CDR3 DNA follows: TGTGCCAGTAGTATGGCCCCCTACGAGCAGTACTTC.

CDR3 sequence reads: CASSLGWGLTNYGYTF. CDR3 bases: TGTGCCAGCAGCCTAGGGTGGGGGCTAACTAACTATGGCTACACCTTC. The chain is built from TRBV27 and TRBJ1-2; D is possibly TRBD1 (6 bases). Looked up from germline, CDR1 is MNHEY and CDR2 is SMNVEV (reference sequence). CDR3 length: 16 amino acids. The V end lost 6 bases, the J end lost 0 bases, and 17 bases lay between the germline ends.

The V call is TRBV7-2, the J call TRBJ2-1, with D possibly TRBD2 on 6 matching bases. Germline CDR1 and CDR2: SGHTA and FQGNSA. V lost 2 bases and J lost 8, with 16 bases in between. The CDR3 is made up of 15 amino acids. The DNA for the CDR3 is TGTGCCAGCAGCTTAATAGCGGATGCAAGGTATGAGCAGTTCTTC. This sequence encodes CASSLIADARYEQFF.

This clone was detected once. The rearrangement uses TRBV9 and TRBJ2-5; D is possibly TRBD1 (5 bases). The CDR3 extends over 14 amino acids. Trimming pared 2 bases from V and 1 base from J, leaving 9 bases between. Per the germline V gene, CDR1 is SGDLS and CDR2 is YYNGEE. CDR3 in DNA: TGTGCCAGCAGCGTCACAGGCCTCCAAGAGACCCAGTACTTC. The encoded protein is CASSVTGLQETQYF.

The chain couples TRBV14 to TRBJ1-4, with D unresolved. CDR1 and CDR2 from the germline V gene are SGHDN and FVKESK. Trimming removed 0 bases from V and 7 bases from J, with 6 bases in between. The length of the CDR3 is 13 residues. CDR3 loop: CASSQDPVEKLFF. CDR3 in DNA: TGTGCCAGCAGCCAAGATCCAGTTGAAAAACTGTTTTTT.

The rearrangement uses TRBV5-4 and TRBJ2-1; maybe TRBD2 (6 bases). Germline values: CDR1 SGHNT, CDR2 YYREEE (reference sequence). This CDR3 region has 15 residues. V dropped 4 bases and J dropped 5 bases, with 16 bases sitting between them. The CDR3 protein is CASSGTSLPHNEQFF. The CDR3 DNA is TGTGCCAGCAGCGGAACTAGCCTCCCCCACAATGAGCAGTTCTTC.

The chain joins TRBV6-1 to TRBJ1-5, with D possibly TRBD1 on 5 matching bases. CDR1 MNHNS and CDR2 SASEGT come from the germline V gene. This CDR3 is 13 amino acids long. V was clipped by 5 bases and J by 3 bases, with 8 bases between them. As DNA, the CDR3 is TGTGCCAGCAGTTCGGGGGTCAATCAGCCCCAGCATTTT. This codes for CASSSGVNQPQHF.

The J gene is TRBJ2-5, the V gene TRBV2; weak D call: TRBD1 (5 bases). The CDR3 consists of 15 residues. V lost 8 bases, J lost 5 bases, and 21 bases lay in between. Germline-derived CDR1 and CDR2 are SNHLY and FYNNEI. The chain's CDR3 is CASQVGQGLAETQYF. The CDR3 bases are TGTGCCAGCCAAGTAGGGCAGGGTTTGGCGGAGACCCAGTACTTC. Looking up the rest from reference TRBV2 and TRBJ2-5 gives the full variable domain: EPEVTQTPSHQVTQMGQEVILRCVPISNHLYFYWYRQILGQKVEFLVSFYNNEISEKSEIFDDQFSVERPDGSNFTLKIRSTKLEDSAMYFCASQVGQGLAETQYFGPGTRLLVL.

The chain employs TRBV5-1 and TRBJ2-2, with TRBD2 matching 13 bases. Germline lookup yields CDR1 SGHRS and CDR2 YFSETQ. This CDR3 has 16 amino acids. The ends lost 9 bases at V and 6 bases at J; junction bases unmatched: 11. CDR3 bases: TGCGCCACCAGAGGACTAGCGGGAGCGTCTTCCGGGGAGCTGTTTTTT. Protein: CATRGLAGASSGELFF.

This rearrangement joins TRBV7-3 to TRBJ1-6, with D unresolved. The V gene's germline CDR1 is SGHTA and CDR2 FQGTGA. The CDR3 totals 13 residues. The V gene lost 5 bases and the J gene lost 13 bases, with 15 bases spanning the gap. The CDR3 protein is CASSRRREGPLHF. The CDR3 bases are TGTGCCAGCAGCCGCCGGAGGGAAGGTCCCCTCCACTTT.

The chain carries TRBV30 and TRBJ2-2, with D possibly TRBD2 on 6 matching bases. The CDR3 has 15 residues. Germline V lookup: CDR1 GTSNPN, CDR2 SVGIG (reference sequence). Trimming cost V 0 bases and J 6 bases, with 14 bases left between them. CDR3 sequence (DNA): TGTGCCTGGAGTGTGGGCGGGATCCAATCCGGGGAGCTGTTTTTT. Translating gives CAWSVGGIQSGELFF.

This rearrangement joins TRBV11-2 to TRBJ2-7, with 10 positions matching TRBD1. The CDR3 is 16 amino acids. V lost 5 bases to trimming and J lost 4 bases; unmatched junction nucleotides: 11. Germline V lookup: CDR1 SGHAT, CDR2 FQNNGV. The DNA of the CDR3 is TGTGCCAGCAGCGGATGGGACAGGGGAGGGGGTTACGAGCAGTACTTC. Translating it yields CASSGWDRGGGYEQYF.

V is TRBV2 and J is TRBJ1-6; 7 bases are shared with TRBD1. The V segment lost 7 bases and the J segment 6 bases; nucleotides outside the gene matches: 3. This CDR3 has 13 residues. Germline CDR1 and CDR2: SNHLY and FYNNEI. The DNA of the CDR3 is TGTGCCAGCACTGGGACAGTTAATTCACCCCTCCACTTT. Amino acids: CASTGTVNSPLHF.

The chain couples TRBV6-1 to TRBJ1-6; D may be TRBD1 (6 bases). Germline V gives CDR1 MNHNS, CDR2 SASEGT. The CDR3 runs 13 residues. V was pared by 6 bases and J by 8 bases, with 11 bases between. This chain's CDR3 is CASSFRTDSPLHF. In DNA form, the CDR3 reads TGTGCCAGCAGCTTTAGGACAGATTCACCCCTCCACTTT.

The J gene is TRBJ1-2, the V gene TRBV27, with D possibly matching TRBD1 (6 bases). The V gene lost 6 bases and the J gene lost 2 bases, with 10 bases spanning the gap. From germline, CDR1 is MNHEY and CDR2 SMNVEV (reference sequence). The CDR3 runs to 13 residues. The CDR3 reads CASRRDINYGYTF. CDR3 bases: TGTGCCAGCAGAAGGGACATCAACTATGGCTACACCTTC.

The chain carries TRBV4-3 and TRBJ1-2; perhaps TRBD1 as D (5 bases). Germline CDR1 reads LGHNA; CDR2 reads YSLEER. The V end lost 0 bases, the J end lost 13 bases, and 15 bases lay between the germline ends. The length of the CDR3 is 13 residues. CDR3 loop: CASSQEGGTGATF. Written as DNA, the CDR3 is TGCGCCAGCAGCCAAGAGGGGGGTACAGGCGCCACCTTC.

This clone was seen only a few times. This sequence joins TRBV19 and TRBJ1-2; 7 nucleotides match TRBD1. The germline gives CDR1 LNHDA, CDR2 SQIVND (reference sequence). The CDR3 totals 15 residues. The junction had 6 bases not matched to a gene; V was cut back by 5 bases and J by 0 bases. CDR3 in DNA: TGTGCCAGTAGTCCAGGACAGGCTTCTAACTATGGCTACACCTTC. Its translation: CASSPGQASNYGYTF.

This clone was seen a single time. This sequence joins TRBV18 and TRBJ1-3, with a possible D match to TRBD1 (6 bases). V was pared by 4 bases and J by 2 bases, with 15 bases between. The CDR3 is 16 amino acids. Per germline, CDR1 KGHSH and CDR2 LQKENI. CDR3 region: CASSLIQGVPGNTIYF. The CDR3 DNA reads as TGTGCCAGCTCACTTATACAGGGAGTTCCTGGAAACACCATATATTTT.

The chain has TRBV7-2 and TRBJ1-3, with 8 bases aligning to TRBD1. V lost 5 bases and J lost 0; bases outside the gene matches: 3. The CDR3 consists of 15 residues. CDR1 and CDR2 (germline): SGHTA, FQGNSA. The CDR3: CASSITGGSGNTIYF. The CDR3 DNA reads as TGTGCCAGCAGCATCACAGGGGGCTCTGGAAACACCATATATTTT.

This clone was seen only once. The gene calls are TRBV4-3 and TRBJ2-7; D remains ambiguous. This CDR3 has 14 residues. V was trimmed by 1 base and J by 1 base, leaving 8 bases between them. Germline CDR1 and CDR2: LGHNA and YSLEER. The CDR3 protein is CASSQASESYEQYF. DNA of the CDR3: TGCGCCAGCAGCCAAGCCAGTGAATCCTACGAGCAGTACTTC.

The rearrangement links TRBV11-1 to TRBJ1-1; 7 nucleotides align to TRBD1. The V and J ends lost 5 bases and 10 bases, in that order; junction bases with no gene match: 7. This CDR3 region has 12 residues. CDR1 and CDR2 (germline): SGHAT, FQDESV (reference sequence). The CDR3 reads CASSRRQGPAFF. The CDR3, as DNA: TGTGCCAGCAGCAGAAGACAGGGACCAGCTTTCTTT.

V usage is TRBV7-2 and J usage is TRBJ2-7; maybe TRBD2 (6 bases). V dropped 5 bases and J dropped 4 bases, with 12 bases sitting between them. Germline CDR1 is SGHTA and CDR2 is FQGNSA. The CDR3 extends over 13 amino acids. CDR3 protein: CASSPHGGYEQYF. In DNA, the CDR3 is TGTGCCAGCAGCCCCCACGGGGGATACGAGCAGTACTTC.